This passage covers 17 T cell receptor beta chains from one sample sequenced in a study of blood T cell repertoires in COVID-19. Method: immunoSEQ multiplex PCR; TCRdb's copy keeps in-frame clones and lacks some. The sample comprises about 140,000 clones, about 82% of which are singletons, and 2.5% to 3.5% rests with the top ten. The material sequenced was peripheral blood. Every receptor here comes from a man aged 45 to 65 with acute or convalescent COVID-19.

V is TRBV5-4 and J is TRBJ2-5; the match to TRBD2 covers 9 bases. Germline CDR1 SGHNT, CDR2 YYREEE (reference sequence). V trimming: 4 bases; J trimming: 1 base; junction bases outside the gene matches: 5. The CDR3 extends over 15 amino acids. The CDR3 bases are TGTGCCAGCAGCCCTGGTAGCGGGGGCCAAGAGACCCAGTACTTC. It encodes CASSPGSGGQETQYF.

This chain uses TRBV6-2 or TRBV6-3 with TRBJ1-5; D perhaps matches TRBD1 (5 bases). This CDR3 is 14 amino acids long. V lost 2 bases and J 7 bases, leaving 12 bases between the germline ends. Germline CDR1 and CDR2: MNHEY and SVGEGT. The CDR3 nucleotides read TGTGCCAGCAGTTACCGGCAGGGCGGACAGCCCCAGCATTTT. Its translation is CASSYRQGGQPQHF.

There are a few counts of this clone. The chain carries TRBV5-4 and TRBJ2-7; a possible D gene is TRBD2 (6 bases). In germline, CDR1 is SGHNT, CDR2 YYREEE (reference sequence). The CDR3 consists of 14 residues. Trimming took 0 bases from V and 2 from J, leaving 9 bases between them. Here the CDR3 DNA reads TGTGCCAGCAGCTTGGAGTCGGGAGCCTACGAGCAGTACTTC. Translation gives CASSLESGAYEQYF.

The chain joins TRBV25-1 to TRBJ2-2; D unclear. Germline V gene lookup returns CDR1 MGHDK and CDR2 SYGVNS. The CDR3 length is 14 residues. V lost 2 bases to trimming and J lost 7 bases, with 11 bases between them. The CDR3 bases are TGTGCCAGCAGTGAAGCACGATACGGCGGGGAGCTGTTTTTT. Protein product: CASSEARYGGELFF.

The DNA of the CDR3 is TGTGCCAGCAGCTTAGAAGAACTGACAAGCTCTGGAAACACCATATATTTT. Translation: CASSLEELTSSGNTIYF. The rearrangement joins TRBV7-8 to TRBJ1-3; D is ambiguous. The germline gives CDR1 SGHVS, CDR2 FQNEAQ. The CDR3 extends over 17 amino acids. V dropped 1 base and J dropped 0 bases, with 13 bases sitting between them.

The chain has TRBV5-8 and TRBJ1-2; unclear D gene. The CDR3 extends over 12 amino acids. V shed 2 bases and J shed 8 bases, with 10 bases lying between them. Germline loops: CDR1 SGHTS, CDR2 YDEGEE. The CDR3 nucleotides are TGTGCCAGCAGCTTTGGGAGTGAGGGCTACACCTTC. Its translation is CASSFGSEGYTF.

This chain connects TRBV11-3 to TRBJ2-1; TRBD2 matches 9 bases. The CDR3 consists of 13 residues. The V gene end was trimmed by 7 bases and the J gene end by 4 bases; junction bases not matched to a gene: 2. The germline CDR1 and CDR2 sequences are SGHNT and YENEEA. The CDR3 coding sequence is TGTGCCAGCAAGACTAGCGGTTACAATGAGCAGTTCTTC. Translating it yields CASKTSGYNEQFF. Together with reference TRBV11-3 and TRBJ2-1, the CDR3 gives the full variable domain: EAGVVQSPRYKIIEKKQPVAFWCNPISGHNTLYWYLQNLGQGPELLIRYENEEAVDDSQLPKDRFSAERLKGVDSTLKIQPAELGDSAVYLCASKTSGYNEQFFGPGTRLTVL.

A single count supports this clone. This chain links TRBV7-9 with TRBJ1-6; the D gene is possibly TRBD1 (6 bases). Germline V gene sequence: CDR1 SEHNR, CDR2 FQNEAQ (reference sequence). V lost 8 bases and J lost 8, with 16 bases in between. The CDR3 covers 14 residues. CDR3 amino acids: CASGEQGRYSPLHF. The DNA for the CDR3 is TGTGCCAGCGGCGAACAGGGTCGGTATTCACCCCTCCACTTT.

The chain carries TRBV4-1 and TRBJ1-5, with D possibly being TRBD1 (5 bases). V was clipped by 1 base and J by 0 bases, with 10 bases between them. The CDR3 spans 16 residues. Germline CDR1 is MGHRA and CDR2 is YSYEKL. The CDR3 here is CASSQAHGASNQPQHF. The CDR3 region has the DNA TGCGCCAGCAGCCAAGCTCATGGGGCTAGCAATCAGCCCCAGCATTTT.

The V and J genes are TRBV6-5 and TRBJ2-5, with D hard to call. There are 15 residues in the CDR3. With 6 bases removed from V and 5 bases from J, the gap between germline ends came to 19 bases. Germline CDR1 is MNHEY and CDR2 is SVGAGI. The CDR3 spells CASSYKYVNRETQYF. The CDR3 DNA follows: TGTGCCAGCAGCTATAAGTACGTAAATCGGGAGACCCAGTACTTC.

This CDR3 is CASSPDRGLGGYTF. Written as DNA, the CDR3 is TGTGCCAGCAGCCCGGACAGGGGGCTAGGGGGCTACACCTTC. The chain has TRBV6-5 and TRBJ1-2, with TRBD1 matching over 11 bases. CDR1 is MNHEY and CDR2 is SVGAGI in the germline V gene. The CDR3 runs to 14 residues. Trimming at V came to 6 bases and at J to 8 bases, leaving 8 bases not matched to a gene.

The rearrangement links TRBV5-5 to TRBJ2-5; 12 bases are shared with TRBD2. V gave up 4 bases and J gave up 4 bases; unmatched junction bases: 8. The CDR3 is 16 amino acids. The V gene's germline CDR1 is SGHKS and CDR2 YYEKEE (reference sequence). As DNA, the CDR3 is TGTGCCAGCAGCGTAGGCACTAGCGGGGGGCCAGAGACCCAGTACTTC. This translates into CASSVGTSGGPETQYF.

The chain recombines TRBV6-4 with TRBJ2-1, with a weak D call TRBD2 (7 bases). V lost 0 bases and J 1 base, leaving 10 bases between the germline ends. This CDR3 has 16 amino acids. The germline gives CDR1 MRHNA, CDR2 SNTAGT. The CDR3 protein is CASSDSGGESYNEQFF. The CDR3 DNA reads TGTGCCAGCAGTGACTCAGGGGGGGAGTCCTACAATGAGCAGTTCTTC.

The J gene is TRBJ1-3, the V gene TRBV18; D unclear. CDR1 KGHSH and CDR2 LQKENI come from the germline V gene. The CDR3 sequence is 15 residues long. Deletions cut 9 bases from V and 2 bases from J, with 17 bases between. The CDR3 here is CASLQSQTTGNTIYF. CDR3 sequence (DNA): TGTGCCAGTCTGCAATCTCAGACTACTGGAAACACCATATATTTT.

The chain couples TRBV12-5 to TRBJ2-3; 7 positions agree with TRBD1. The CDR3 consists of 16 residues. V was clipped by 5 bases and J by 0 bases; unmatched bases: 8. The germline gives CDR1 LGHNT, CDR2 FRNRAP. The CDR3 here is CASGPQDRPSTDTQYF. In nucleotides, the CDR3 is TGTGCTAGTGGTCCCCAGGACAGGCCCAGCACAGATACGCAGTATTTT.

This chain links TRBV28 with TRBJ1-4; D uncertain. This CDR3 region has 12 residues. CDR1 and CDR2 (germline): MDHEN, SYDVKM. V lost 6 bases, J lost 13 bases, and 15 bases lay in between. CDR3: CASSTSRGLLFF. The CDR3 DNA sequence: TGTGCCAGCAGCACCTCTCGAGGATTACTGTTTTTT.

This clone was recorded only once. DNA of the CDR3: TGTGCCAGCAGTGAACAACAGGGAACCTCTGGAAACACCATATATTTT. Its translation is CASSEQQGTSGNTIYF. The chain uses TRBV6-1 and TRBJ1-3, with D possibly TRBD1 on 6 matching bases. CDR1 and CDR2 from the germline V gene are MNHNS and SASEGT. CDR3 length: 16 residues. V was clipped by 2 bases and J by 0 bases, with 11 bases between them.